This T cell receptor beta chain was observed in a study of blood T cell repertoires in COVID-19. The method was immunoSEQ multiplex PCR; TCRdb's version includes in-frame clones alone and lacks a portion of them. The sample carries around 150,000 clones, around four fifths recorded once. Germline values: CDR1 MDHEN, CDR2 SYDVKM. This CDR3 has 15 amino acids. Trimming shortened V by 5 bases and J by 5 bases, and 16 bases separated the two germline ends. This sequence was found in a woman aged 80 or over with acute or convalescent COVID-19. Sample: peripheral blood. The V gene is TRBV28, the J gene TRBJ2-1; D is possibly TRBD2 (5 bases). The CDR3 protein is CASSESGSLNNEQFF. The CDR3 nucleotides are TGTGCCAGCAGTGAAAGCGGCAGCTTGAACAATGAGCAGTTCTTC.